This record covers a single T cell receptor beta chain. The sample is drawn from a study of T cell repertoires in cytomegalovirus infection. Background on the study: Public TCR beta signatures were indicative of both CMV infection and a matching HLA type.

TCRdb recomputed calls from the reads with MiXCR, one row per CDR3 protein. The data show 150,000 to 200,000 distinct CDR3 sequences, with roughly 17% seen just once and around 20% held by the top ten. This CDR3 spans 14 amino acids. The germline V gene encodes CDR1 MNHEY and CDR2 SVGEGT. V was trimmed by 3 bases and J by 7 bases, leaving 16 bases between them. The chain recombines TRBV6-2 or TRBV6-3 with TRBJ2-7; D is uncertain. This sequence was found in a human donor in good health (CMV status not recorded). Some clones in this sample may be carry-over from other donors' samples. Material for sequencing was CD8+ T cells from PBMCs. DNA of the CDR3: TGTGCCAGCAGTTATTCCCCCGACCGTCTAGAGCAGTACTTC. It is translated as CASSYSPDRLEQYF.